The 4 T cell receptor beta chains below were found in one sample sequenced in a study of low-dose radiotherapy and immunotherapy resistance in tumors. Time point: after trial treatment. The treatment: LDRT plus nivolumab, ipilimumab, low-dose cyclophosphamide and aspirin (RACIN trial). Primers used for first-strand cDNA, a TRAV- and TRBV-specific set, covered both alpha and beta chains. Using a constant-region primer together with a V-primer adapter, TCRs were subjected to 20 to 25 PCR cycles of amplification. MiXCR, applied by TCRdb to the reads, yields one record per CDR3 protein. The sample has around 100,000 distinct CDR3 sequences; 20% to 25% are singletons. The source material was PBMCs, sampled after low-dose radiotherapy plus immunotherapy. Source of these receptors: a female donor with ovarian cancer.

This clonotype was seen at least ten times. The chain has TRBV4-3 and TRBJ2-5, with a weak D call TRBD2 (6 bases). The CDR3 length is 18 residues. Deletions cut 3 bases from V and 4 bases from J, with 24 bases between. Looked up from germline, CDR1 is LGHNA and CDR2 is YSLEER. The CDR3 bases are TGCGCCAGCAGCCACGGAGGGGCAGACTCGCCTACCCCAGAGACCCAGTACTTC. Residues: CASSHGGADSPTPETQYF.

This clonotype showed up many times. This chain connects TRBV20-1 to TRBJ2-1; 9 bases line up with TRBD1. CDR1 and CDR2 (germline): DFQATT, SNEGSKA (reference sequence). The CDR3 sequence is 15 residues long. Trimming at V came to 7 bases and at J to 7 bases, leaving 14 bases not matched to a gene. CDR3 sequence reads: CSVEGGGQGWNEQFF. CDR3 bases: TGCAGTGTTGAAGGAGGTGGACAGGGGTGGAATGAGCAGTTCTTC.

This clonotype was observed a handful of times. This likely stems from a read error, as it lies one base from a far larger clone. The conserved phenylalanine or tryptophan is not found at the CDR3 terminus, so this likely reflects a read error. The rearrangement links TRBV6-1 to TRBJ2-1; TRBD1 aligns across 8 bases. Germline V lookup: CDR1 MNHNS, CDR2 SASEGT. With 5 bases clipped from V and 7 bases from J, the junction kept 10 bases outside the gene matches. The CDR3 is made up of 15 amino acids. The CDR3 sequence: CASSPRQGLLNEQFS. For the CDR3, the DNA is TGTGCCAGCAGTCCACGACAGGGGCTGTTGAATGAGCAGTTCTCC.

About this clonotype: It may be a read error: a sequence one base away is much more abundant. V and J are TRBV3-1 and TRBJ1-1; tentative D call: TRBD1 (5 bases). The CDR3 loop spans 16 amino acids. In germline, CDR1 is LGHDT, CDR2 YNNKEL (reference sequence). CDR3 in DNA: TGTGCCAGCAGCCGAAAAATGGGACCCCGGAACACTGAAGCTTACTTT. Translated, it gives CASSRKMGPRNTEAYF.